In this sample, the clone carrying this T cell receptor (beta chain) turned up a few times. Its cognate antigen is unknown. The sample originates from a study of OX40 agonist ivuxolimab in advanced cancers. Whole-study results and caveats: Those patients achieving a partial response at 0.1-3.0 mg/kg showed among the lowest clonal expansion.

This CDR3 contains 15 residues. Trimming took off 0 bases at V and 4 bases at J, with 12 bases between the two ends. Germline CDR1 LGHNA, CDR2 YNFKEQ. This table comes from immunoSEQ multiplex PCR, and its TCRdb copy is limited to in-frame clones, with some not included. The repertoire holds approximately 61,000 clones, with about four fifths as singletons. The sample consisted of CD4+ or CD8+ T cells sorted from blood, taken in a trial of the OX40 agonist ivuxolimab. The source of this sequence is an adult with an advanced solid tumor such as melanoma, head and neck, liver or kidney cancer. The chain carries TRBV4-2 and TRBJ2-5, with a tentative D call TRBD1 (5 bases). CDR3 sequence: CASSQDGHLRETQYF. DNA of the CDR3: TGTGCCAGCAGCCAAGATGGACACCTTCGAGAGACCCAGTACTTC.